This T cell receptor beta chain emerged from a study of T-cell reconstitution after alpha-beta-depleted transplantation in children. Study results and limitations: About two months after transplant, alpha-beta T cells reportedly came from several hundred expanded graft clones. T-cell numbers and diversity one year post-transplant derived largely from freshly generated T cells.

Construction of the TCRbeta library involved unique molecular identifiers. TCRdb independently ran MiXCR on the PCR reads; one entry per CDR3 protein. The table shows tens of thousands of distinct CDR3 sequences, with roughly 5% occurring only once. Ten or more counts support this clonotype. The antigen remains undetermined. Germline loops: CDR1 LGHNA, CDR2 YSLEER. Trimming at V came to 8 bases and at J to 0 bases, leaving 9 bases not matched to a gene. The CDR3 runs 16 residues. The sequence was obtained from a boy in the first two years of life who had a stem cell transplant for acute myeloid leukemia, so the T cells may come from the graft donor. This chain joins TRBV4-3 and TRBJ2-1; 8 bases fit TRBD2. Sequencing used PBMCs, mostly from graft donor cells, obtained 180 days after TCRalphabeta/CD19-depleted stem cell transplant. CDR3: CASQDELAASYNEQFF. The CDR3 DNA sequence: TGCGCCAGCCAAGATGAACTAGCGGCCTCCTACAATGAGCAGTTCTTC.